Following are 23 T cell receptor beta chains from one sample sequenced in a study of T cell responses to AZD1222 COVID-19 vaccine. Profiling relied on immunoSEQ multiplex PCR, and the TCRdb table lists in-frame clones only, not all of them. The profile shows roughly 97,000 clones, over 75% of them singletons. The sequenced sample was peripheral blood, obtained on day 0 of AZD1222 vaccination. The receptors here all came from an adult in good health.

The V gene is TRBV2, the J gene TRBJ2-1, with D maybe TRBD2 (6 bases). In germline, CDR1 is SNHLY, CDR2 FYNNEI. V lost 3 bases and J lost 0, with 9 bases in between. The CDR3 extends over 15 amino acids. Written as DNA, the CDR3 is TGTGCCAGCAGTGAGACTAGAAGCTCCTACAATGAGCAGTTCTTC. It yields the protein CASSETRSSYNEQFF.

The CDR3 coding sequence is TGTGCCAGCAGCGTAGCGGCGGGAGGGCCGCGAGAGCAGTACTTC. Its protein is CASSVAAGGPREQYF. The rearrangement uses TRBV9 and TRBJ2-7, with 9 bases that match TRBD2. Germline V CDR1 and CDR2: SGDLS, YYNGEE. The CDR3 consists of 15 residues. V dropped 0 bases and J dropped 7; count of bases not matched to a gene: 8.

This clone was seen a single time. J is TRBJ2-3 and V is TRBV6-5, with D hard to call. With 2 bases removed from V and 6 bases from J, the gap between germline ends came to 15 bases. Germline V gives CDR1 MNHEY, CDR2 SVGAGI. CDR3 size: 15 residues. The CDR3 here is CASSYGVVWPDTQYF. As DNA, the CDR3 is TGTGCCAGCAGTTACGGGGTCGTATGGCCTGATACGCAGTATTTT.

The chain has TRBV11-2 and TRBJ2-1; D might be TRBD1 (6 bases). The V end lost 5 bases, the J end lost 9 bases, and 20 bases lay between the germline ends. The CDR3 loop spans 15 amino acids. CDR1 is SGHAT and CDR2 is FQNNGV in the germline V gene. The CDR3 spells CASSPQRGSGSEQFF. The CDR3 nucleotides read TGTGCCAGCAGCCCACAGAGGGGGTCGGGGAGTGAGCAGTTCTTC.

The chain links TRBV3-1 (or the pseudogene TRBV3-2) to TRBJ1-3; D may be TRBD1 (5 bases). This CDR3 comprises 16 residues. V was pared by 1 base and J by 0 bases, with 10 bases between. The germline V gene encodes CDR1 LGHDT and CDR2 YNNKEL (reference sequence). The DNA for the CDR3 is TGTGCCAGCAGCCAAGGGGGACGGCCCTCTGGAAACACCATATATTTT. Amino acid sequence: CASSQGGRPSGNTIYF.

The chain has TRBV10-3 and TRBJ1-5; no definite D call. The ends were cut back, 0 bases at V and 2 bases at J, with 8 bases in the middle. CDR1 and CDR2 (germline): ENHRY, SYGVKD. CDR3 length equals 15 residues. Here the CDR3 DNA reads TGTGCCATCAGTGAGTCCATTGTGGGCAATCAGCCCCAGCATTTT. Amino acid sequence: CAISESIVGNQPQHF.

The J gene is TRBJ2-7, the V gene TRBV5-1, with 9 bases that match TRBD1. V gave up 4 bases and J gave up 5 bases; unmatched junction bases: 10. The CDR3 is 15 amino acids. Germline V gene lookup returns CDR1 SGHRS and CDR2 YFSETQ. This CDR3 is CASSLAGTGRDEQYF. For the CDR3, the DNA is TGCGCCAGCAGCCTGGCAGGGACAGGGCGGGACGAGCAGTACTTC.

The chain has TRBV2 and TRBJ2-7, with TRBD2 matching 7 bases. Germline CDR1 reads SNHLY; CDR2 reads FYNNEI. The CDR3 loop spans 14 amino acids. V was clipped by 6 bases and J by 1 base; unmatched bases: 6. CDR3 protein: CASRDTSVSYEQYF. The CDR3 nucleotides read TGTGCCAGCAGGGATACTAGCGTTTCCTACGAGCAGTACTTC.

The CDR3 is CASSYGGANVLTF. Written as DNA, the CDR3 is TGTGCCAGCAGTTACGGTGGGGCCAACGTCCTGACTTTC. This sequence joins TRBV6-5 and TRBJ2-6; D is unclear. Germline CDR1 reads MNHEY; CDR2 reads SVGAGI. Trimming removed 2 bases from V and 3 bases from J, with 2 bases in between. The CDR3 is 13 residues long.

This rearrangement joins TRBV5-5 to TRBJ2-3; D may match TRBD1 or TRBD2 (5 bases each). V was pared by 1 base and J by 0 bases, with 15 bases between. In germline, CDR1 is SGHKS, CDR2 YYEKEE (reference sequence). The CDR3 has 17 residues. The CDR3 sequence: CASSLRGDGISTDTQYF. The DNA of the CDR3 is TGTGCCAGCAGCTTGAGGGGAGACGGGATAAGCACAGATACGCAGTATTTT.

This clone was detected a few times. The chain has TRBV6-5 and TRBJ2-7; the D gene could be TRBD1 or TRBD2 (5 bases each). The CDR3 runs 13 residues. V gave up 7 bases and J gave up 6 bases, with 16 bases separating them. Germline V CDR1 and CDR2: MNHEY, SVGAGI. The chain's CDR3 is CASTRGSSSEQYF. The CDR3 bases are TGTGCCAGCACTCGGGGCAGTTCAAGCGAGCAGTACTTC.

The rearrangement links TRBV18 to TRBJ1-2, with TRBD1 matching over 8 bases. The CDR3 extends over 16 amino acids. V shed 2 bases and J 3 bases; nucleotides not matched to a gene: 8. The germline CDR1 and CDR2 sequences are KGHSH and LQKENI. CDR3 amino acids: CASSPRVTGGDYGYTF. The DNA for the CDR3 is TGTGCCAGCTCACCAAGAGTTACAGGGGGAGACTATGGCTACACCTTC. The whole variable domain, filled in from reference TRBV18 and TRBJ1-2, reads NAGVMQNPRHLVRRRGQEARLRCSPMKGHSHVYWYRQLPEEGLKFMVYLQKENIIDESGMPKERFSAEFPKEGPSILRIQQVVRGDSAAYFCASSPRVTGGDYGYTFGSGTRLTVV.

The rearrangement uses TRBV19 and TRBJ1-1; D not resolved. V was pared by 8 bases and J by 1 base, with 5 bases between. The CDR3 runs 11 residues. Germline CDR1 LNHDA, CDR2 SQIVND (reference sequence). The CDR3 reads CASSQNTEAFF. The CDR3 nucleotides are TGTGCCAGTTCACAGAACACTGAAGCTTTCTTT. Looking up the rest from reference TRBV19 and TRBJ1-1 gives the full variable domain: DGGITQSPKYLFRKEGQNVTLSCEQNLNHDAMYWYRQDPGQGLRLIYYSQIVNDFQKGDIAEGYSVSREKKESFPLTVTSAQKNPTAFYLCASSQNTEAFFGQGTRLTVV.

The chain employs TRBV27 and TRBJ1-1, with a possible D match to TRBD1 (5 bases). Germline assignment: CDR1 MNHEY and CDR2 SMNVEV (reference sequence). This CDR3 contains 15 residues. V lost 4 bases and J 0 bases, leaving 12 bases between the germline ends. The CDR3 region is CASSSAGLMNTEAFF. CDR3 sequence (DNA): TGTGCCAGCAGTTCCGCGGGGCTAATGAACACTGAAGCTTTCTTT.

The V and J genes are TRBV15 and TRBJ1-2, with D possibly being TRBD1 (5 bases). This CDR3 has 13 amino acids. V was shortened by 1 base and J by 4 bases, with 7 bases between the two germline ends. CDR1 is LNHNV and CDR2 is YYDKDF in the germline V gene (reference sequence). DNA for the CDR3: TGTGCCACCAGCAGAGTAGGGACCTATGGCTACACCTTC. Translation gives CATSRVGTYGYTF. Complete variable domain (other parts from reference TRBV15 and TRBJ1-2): DAMVIQNPRYQVTQFGKPVTLSCSQTLNHNVMYWYQQKSSQAPKLLFHYYDKDFNNEADTPDNFQSRRPNTSFCFLDIRSPGLGDTAMYLCATSRVGTYGYTFGSGTRLTVV.

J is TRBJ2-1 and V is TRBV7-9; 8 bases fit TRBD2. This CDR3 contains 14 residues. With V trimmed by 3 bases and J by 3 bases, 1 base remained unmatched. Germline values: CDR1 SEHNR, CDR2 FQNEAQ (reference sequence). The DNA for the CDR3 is TGTGCCAGCAGCTTCGGGGGGGTCTACAATGAGCAGTTCTTC. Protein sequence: CASSFGGVYNEQFF.

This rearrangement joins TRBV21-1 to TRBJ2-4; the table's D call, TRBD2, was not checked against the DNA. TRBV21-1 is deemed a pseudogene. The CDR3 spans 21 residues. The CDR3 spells CASSKARTSGIPKGAKNIQYF. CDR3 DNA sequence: TGTGCCAGCAGCAAAGCTAGGACTAGCGGGATCCCCAAGGGGGCCAAAAACATTCAGTACTTC.

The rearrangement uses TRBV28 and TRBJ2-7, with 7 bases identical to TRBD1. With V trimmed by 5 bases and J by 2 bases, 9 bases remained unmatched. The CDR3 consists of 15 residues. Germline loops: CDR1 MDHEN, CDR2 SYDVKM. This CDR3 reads CASSNRGIIPYEQYF. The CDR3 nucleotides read TGTGCCAGCAGTAACAGGGGAATAATACCCTACGAGCAGTACTTC.

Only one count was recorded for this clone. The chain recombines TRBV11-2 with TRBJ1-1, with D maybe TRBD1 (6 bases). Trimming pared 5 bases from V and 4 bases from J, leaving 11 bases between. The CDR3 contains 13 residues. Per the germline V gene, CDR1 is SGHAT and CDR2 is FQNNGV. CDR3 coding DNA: TGTGCCAGCAGCCGGGGGCCACTCACTGAAGCTTTCTTT. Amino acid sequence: CASSRGPLTEAFF.

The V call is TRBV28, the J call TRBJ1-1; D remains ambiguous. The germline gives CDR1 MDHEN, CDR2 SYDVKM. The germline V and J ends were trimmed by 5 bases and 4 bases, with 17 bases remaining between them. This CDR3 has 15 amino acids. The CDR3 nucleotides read TGTGCCAGCAGTCCCGGACGTGGAAAGAGCACTGAAGCTTTCTTT. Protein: CASSPGRGKSTEAFF.

CDR3 amino acids: CASSLVGRDDEQYF. DNA of the CDR3: TGCGCCAGCAGCTTGGTCGGGAGGGATGACGAGCAGTACTTC. The chain joins TRBV5-1 to TRBJ2-7, with 8 bases fitting TRBD2. Germline assignment: CDR1 SGHRS and CDR2 YFSETQ. J gave up 5 bases and V 0 bases, and 4 bases lay outside the gene matches. CDR3 size: 14 residues. The entire variable domain, with the rest obtained from reference TRBV5-1 and TRBJ2-7, is as follows: KAGVTQTPRYLIKTRGQQVTLSCSPISGHRSVSWYQQTPGQGLQFLFEYFSETQRNKGNFPGRFSGRQFSNSRSEMNVSTLELGDSALYLCASSLVGRDDEQYFGPGTRLTVT.

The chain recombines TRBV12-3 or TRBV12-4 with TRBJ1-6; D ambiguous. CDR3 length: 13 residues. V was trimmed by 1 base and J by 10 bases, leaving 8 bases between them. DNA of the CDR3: TGTGCCAGCAGTTTAGGGGAATGGTCACCCCTCCACTTT. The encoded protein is CASSLGEWSPLHF.

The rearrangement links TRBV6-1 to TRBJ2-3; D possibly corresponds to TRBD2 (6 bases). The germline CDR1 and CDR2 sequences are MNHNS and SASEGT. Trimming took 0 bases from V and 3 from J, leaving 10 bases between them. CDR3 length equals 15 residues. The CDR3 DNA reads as TGTGCCAGCAGTGAAGCGGGGGGTTATACAGATACGCAGTATTTT. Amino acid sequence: CASSEAGGYTDTQYF.